A selection of T cell receptor beta chains follows, all from one sample in a study of blood T cell repertoires in COVID-19. Generated by immunoSEQ multiplex PCR, the TCRdb table keeps only in-frame clones and is missing some. The sample comprises over 200,000 clones, about nine tenths of which are singletons, and under 2.5% rests with the top ten. Sample: PBMCs or T cells enriched from blood (not recorded which). Receptors originate from a woman between 40 and 55 years old with acute COVID-19. CDR3s include the opening cysteine and the closing phenylalanine or tryptophan. Each record gives: J gene, D gene, V gene, clone size, CDR3 DNA, CDR3 protein. The D gene is left open where the match is weak. Clone size is given for some rows only: seen once, a few or many times, or a class if the clone is expanded.

TRBJ1-5	.	TRBV30	.	TGTGCCTGGAGGGAGGGACGGCGCAATCAGCCCCAGCATTTT	CAWREGRRNQPQHF
TRBJ2-3	.	TRBV10-1	once	TGCGCCAGCAGTGACTGGCGGGACGGATCCACAGATACGCAGTATTTT	CASSDWRDGSTDTQYF
TRBJ2-7	.	TRBV19	.	TGTGCCAGTAGCCTCCTAGCAGGGGGGATGTACGAGCAGTACTTC	CASSLLAGGMYEQYF
TRBJ2-2	.	TRBV19	.	TGTGCCAGTAGCGGGAGTCGTAACACCGGGGAGCTGTTTTTT	CASSGSRNTGELFF
TRBJ2-3	TRBD2	TRBV5-4	.	TGTGCCAGCAGCGGGACTAGCGGGGGGATCCCGGGTACGCAGTATTTT	CASSGTSGGIPGTQYF
TRBJ1-3	TRBD1	TRBV6-5	.	TGTGCCAGCAGTTACGACAGGGATCGAAACACCATATATTTT	CASSYDRDRNTIYF
TRBJ1-5	TRBD1	TRBV10-2	.	TGCGCCAGCAGTGCGGACAGGAACAATCAGCCCCAGCATTTT	CASSADRNNQPQHF
TRBJ1-5	.	TRBV2	.	TGTGCCAGCAGTGCCCCCGGGGGGGCTCAGCCCCAGCATTTT	CASSAPGGAQPQHF
TRBJ2-3	TRBD2	TRBV9	.	TGTGCCAGCGGGGGCGGAGCGGGAGTTACGCAGTATTTT	CASGGGAGVTQYF
TRBJ1-2	TRBD1	TRBV7-2	.	TGTGCCAGCAGCCCTACACAGGGGGCGTGGGGCTACACCTTC	CASSPTQGAWGYTF
TRBJ1-2	.	TRBV2	.	TGTGCCAGCAGTGGCAACAGTAACTATGGCTACACCTTC	CASSGNSNYGYTF
TRBJ2-5	TRBD2	TRBV19	.	TGTGCCAGTAGTATAGAGAGCTTCTTCGGCGGGGGGGAGACCCAGTACTTC	CASSIESFFGGGETQYF
TRBJ2-1	TRBD1	TRBV15	.	TGTGCCACCAGCAGACCAACAGGGGTTCTCAACAATGAGCAGTTCTTC	CATSRPTGVLNNEQFF
TRBJ1-6	.	TRBV7-2	.	TGTGCCAGCAGCTTCTCCGGGGGAAGTTCACCCCTCCACTTT	CASSFSGGSSPLHF
TRBJ2-3	TRBD2	TRBV6-1	.	TGTGCCAGCAGTGAAGGTAGCGGGGGGGCCTTAGATACGCAGTATTTT	CASSEGSGGALDTQYF
TRBJ2-1	TRBD1	TRBV25-1	once	TGTGCCAGCAGCAACCCAGGGGGACAGAGATACAATGAGCAGTTCTTC	CASSNPGGQRYNEQFF
TRBJ2-3	.	TRBV29-1	.	TGCAGCTTCGACTCAGGCACAGATACGCAGTATTTT	CSFDSGTDTQYF
TRBJ1-1	TRBD1	TRBV7-2	.	TGTGCCAGCAGCTCAGGGGGCGCGGGCACTGAAGCTTTCTTT	CASSSGGAGTEAFF
TRBJ2-5	TRBD2	TRBV7-9	.	TGTGCCAGCAGCTTAGGAGGCCTATCGGGGGGCCAAGAGACCCAGTACTTC	CASSLGGLSGGQETQYF
TRBJ2-3	TRBD1	TRBV7-2	.	TGTGCCAGCAGCCCCGGACAGGGGTCTAGCACAGATACGCAGTATTTT	CASSPGQGSSTDTQYF
TRBJ2-1	TRBD2	TRBV2	.	TGTGCCAGCAGGGAACTAGCGGGGGTGCTAGCATTGAATGAGCAGTTCTTC	CASRELAGVLALNEQFF
TRBJ1-2	TRBD1	TRBV4-1	.	TGCGCCAGCAGCCAAGCCGACACAGACAGGGGACTCTATGGCTACACCTTC	CASSQADTDRGLYGYTF
TRBJ1-2	.	TRBV28	.	TGTGCCAGCAGTTTACTGACTCGGCAGTGGGGCTACACCTTC	CASSLLTRQWGYTF
TRBJ1-6	.	TRBV5-1	.	TGCGCCAGCAGTTCCCTTCTTCTCAGGGGCTCCTATAATTCACCCCTCCACTTT	CASSSLLLRGSYNSPLHF
TRBJ1-5	.	TRBV19	few	TGTGCCAGTAGTATTTCGGGCAATCAGCCCCAGCATTTT	CASSISGNQPQHF
TRBJ2-3	TRBD1	TRBV9	.	TGTGCCAGCAGCCCGACAGGGGTCACTAGCACAGATACGCAGTATTTT	CASSPTGVTSTDTQYF
TRBJ1-1	.	TRBV10-2	.	TGCGCCAGCAGTCGTGGTGGGGCCGTGGAGGCTTTCTTT	CASSRGGAVEAFF
TRBJ1-2	.	TRBV11-2	few	TGTGCCAGCAGCTTAGATACCGGGGGATATGGCTACACCTTC	CASSLDTGGYGYTF
TRBJ2-3	TRBD2	TRBV7-8	.	TGTGCCAGCACCTCGGGCAGCGGGGGCGAGGCCCTGCGCACAGATACGCAGTATTTT	CASTSGSGGEALRTDTQYF
TRBJ2-7	.	TRBV30	.	TGTGCCTGGCATCCACAGGGAAGACCCTACGAGCAGTACTTC	CAWHPQGRPYEQYF
TRBJ2-3	.	TRBV21-1	.	TGTGCCAGCAGCACGGGACTAGCGGGAACCGAAGGTGGTCTGAGCACAGATACGCAGTATTTT	CASSTGLAGTEGGLSTDTQYF
TRBJ1-2	.	TRBV19	.	TGTGCCAGTAGTATTTTCTTAAACTATGGCTACACCTTC	CASSIFLNYGYTF
TRBJ1-2	.	TRBV30	.	TGTGCCTGGAAGGTTAACGCGGGCTATGGCTACACCTTC	CAWKVNAGYGYTF
TRBJ1-2	.	TRBV7-9	.	TGTGCCAGCAGCCAGGCAGGGGACTATGGCTACACCTTC	CASSQAGDYGYTF
TRBJ2-1	TRBD1	TRBV2	few	TGTGCCAGTACGGGACAGAGTTACAATGAGCAGTTCTTC	CASTGQSYNEQFF
TRBJ2-1	.	TRBV6-5	.	TGTGCCAGCAGTTACGGGACGGAGGGATCTTCTAGTCGGTTCTTC	CASSYGTEGSSSRFF
TRBJ1-3	.	TRBV7-5	.	TGTGCCAGAAGCTTAGCGGTCGAGACAAACCAATGCACTGGAAACACCATATATTTT	CARSLAVETNQCTGNTIYF
TRBJ2-3	.	TRBV5-6	.	TGTGCCAGCAGCTTGGTACAGGGAAGCACAGATACGCAGTATTTT	CASSLVQGSTDTQYF
TRBJ2-3	.	TRBV24-1	.	TGTGCCACCAGTGCGCGTAGATTCACAGATACGCAGTATTTT	CATSARRFTDTQYF
TRBJ2-3	.	TRBV25-1	.	TGTGCCAGCAGTCATGGGGGGAGCTACGACGATACGCAGTATTTT	CASSHGGSYDDTQYF
TRBJ2-1	.	TRBV7-2	.	TGTGCCAGCAGCTTAGCCGCGGGTTCCTACAATGAGCAGTTCTTC	CASSLAAGSYNEQFF
TRBJ2-2	TRBD2	TRBV3-1/TRBV3-2	few	TGTGCCAGCAGGTACCTAGCGGGGGGCGCCGGGGAGCTGTTTTTT	CASRYLAGGAGELFF
TRBJ1-4	TRBD1	TRBV30	.	TGTGCCTGGAGTGTAATTGGACAGGGGAGTGAAAAACTGTTTTTT	CAWSVIGQGSEKLFF
TRBJ2-1	.	TRBV6-5	.	TGTGCCAGCAGTACTGGCAGGGCTACCTACAATGAGCAGTTCTTC	CASSTGRATYNEQFF
TRBJ2-5	.	TRBV3-1/TRBV3-2	.	TGTGCCAGCAGCCAACCGCGGCTCCCTCTTAGAGAGACCCAGTACTTC	CASSQPRLPLRETQYF
TRBJ2-5	.	TRBV5-4	.	TGTGCCAGCAGCACCGGGGAAGGGGAGACCCAGTACTTC	CASSTGEGETQYF
TRBJ1-1	TRBD1	TRBV10-3	.	TGTGCCATCAGGGGGGACAGGCCGAACACTGAAGCTTTCTTT	CAIRGDRPNTEAFF
TRBJ1-1	TRBD1	TRBV9	.	TGTGCCAGCAGCTTTCGGGGACAGATGAACACTGAAGCTTTCTTT	CASSFRGQMNTEAFF
TRBJ1-2	.	TRBV5-1	.	TGCGCCAGCAGCTTGTATTCGGTTAACTATGGCTACACCTTC	CASSLYSVNYGYTF
TRBJ2-1	TRBD2	TRBV9	.	TGTGCCAGCAGCGTATCCGGGAGGTCCTACAATGAGCAGTTCTTC	CASSVSGRSYNEQFF
TRBJ2-4	.	TRBV6-2/TRBV6-3	.	TGTGCCAGCAGTTCCCCCCAGATAGCCAAAAACATTCAGTACTTC	CASSSPQIAKNIQYF
TRBJ2-7	TRBD1	TRBV10-2	.	TGCGCCAGCAGAAAGGGACAGGGGTCCTACGAGCAGTACTTC	CASRKGQGSYEQYF
TRBJ1-4	.	TRBV2	.	TGTGCCAGCAACATCCGATCCCCAGATGAAAAACTGTTTTTT	CASNIRSPDEKLFF